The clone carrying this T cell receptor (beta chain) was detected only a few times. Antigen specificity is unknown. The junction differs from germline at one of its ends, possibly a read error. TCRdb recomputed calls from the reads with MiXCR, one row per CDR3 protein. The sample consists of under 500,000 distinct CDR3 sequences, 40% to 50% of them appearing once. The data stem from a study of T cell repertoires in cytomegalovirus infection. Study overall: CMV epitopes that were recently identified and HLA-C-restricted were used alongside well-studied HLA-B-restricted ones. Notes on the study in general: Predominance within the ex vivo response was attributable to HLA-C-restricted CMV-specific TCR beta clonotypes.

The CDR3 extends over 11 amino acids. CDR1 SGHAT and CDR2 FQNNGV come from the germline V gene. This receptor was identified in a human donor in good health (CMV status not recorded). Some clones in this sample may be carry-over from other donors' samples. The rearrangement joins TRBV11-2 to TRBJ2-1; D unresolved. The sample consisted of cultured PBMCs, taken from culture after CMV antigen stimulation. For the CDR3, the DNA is TGTGCCAGCAGCTTAGAAGGGAATAATGAATTC. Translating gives CASSLEGNNEF.